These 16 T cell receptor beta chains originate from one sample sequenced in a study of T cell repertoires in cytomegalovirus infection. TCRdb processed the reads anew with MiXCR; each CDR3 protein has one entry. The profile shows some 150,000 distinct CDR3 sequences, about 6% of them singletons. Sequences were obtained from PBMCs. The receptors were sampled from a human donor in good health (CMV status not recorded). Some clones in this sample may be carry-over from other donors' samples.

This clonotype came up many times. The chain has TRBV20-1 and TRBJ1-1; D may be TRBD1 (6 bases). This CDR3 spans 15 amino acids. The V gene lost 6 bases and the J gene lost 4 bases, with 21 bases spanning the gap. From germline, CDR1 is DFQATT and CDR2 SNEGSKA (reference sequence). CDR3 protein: CSAESRIGGLTEAFF. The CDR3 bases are TGCAGTGCCGAATCCCGCATAGGGGGGCTCACTGAAGCTTTCTTT.

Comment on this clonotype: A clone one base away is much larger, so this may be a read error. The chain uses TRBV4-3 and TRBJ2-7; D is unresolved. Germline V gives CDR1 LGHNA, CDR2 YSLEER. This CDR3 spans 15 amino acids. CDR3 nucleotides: TGCGCCAGCAGCCAAGATGCAATAAGCTCCTACGTGCAGTACTTC. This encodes CASSQDAISSYVQYF.

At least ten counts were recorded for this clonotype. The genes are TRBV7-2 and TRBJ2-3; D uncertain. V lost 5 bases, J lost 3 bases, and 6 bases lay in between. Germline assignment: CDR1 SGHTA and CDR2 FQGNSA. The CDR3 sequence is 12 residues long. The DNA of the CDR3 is TGTGCCAGCAGCCCGACGACAGATACGCAGTATTTT. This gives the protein CASSPTTDTQYF.

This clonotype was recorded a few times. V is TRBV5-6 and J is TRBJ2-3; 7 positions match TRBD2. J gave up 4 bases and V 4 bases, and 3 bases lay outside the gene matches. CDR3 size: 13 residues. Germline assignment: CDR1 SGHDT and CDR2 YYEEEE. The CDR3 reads CASSPRGADTQYF. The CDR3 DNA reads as TGTGCCAGCAGCCCCCGGGGGGCAGATACGCAGTATTTT.

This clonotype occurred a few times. CDR3 nucleotide sequence: TGTGCCAGCAGTAAGGACGCCGGCCCGTACCAGCCCCAGCATTTT. Translating it yields CASSKDAGPYQPQHF. The rearrangement uses TRBV6-2 or TRBV6-3 and TRBJ1-5; D is unresolved. The CDR3 sequence is 15 residues long. The germline gives CDR1 MNHEY, CDR2 SVGEGT. Trimming took off 5 bases at V and 7 bases at J, with 18 bases between the two ends.

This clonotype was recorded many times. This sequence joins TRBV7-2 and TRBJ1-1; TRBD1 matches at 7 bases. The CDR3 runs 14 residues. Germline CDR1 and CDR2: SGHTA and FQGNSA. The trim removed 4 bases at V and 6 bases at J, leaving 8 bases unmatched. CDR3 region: CASSSQTGRPEAFF. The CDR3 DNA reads TGTGCCAGCAGCTCCCAGACAGGGAGGCCTGAAGCTTTCTTT.

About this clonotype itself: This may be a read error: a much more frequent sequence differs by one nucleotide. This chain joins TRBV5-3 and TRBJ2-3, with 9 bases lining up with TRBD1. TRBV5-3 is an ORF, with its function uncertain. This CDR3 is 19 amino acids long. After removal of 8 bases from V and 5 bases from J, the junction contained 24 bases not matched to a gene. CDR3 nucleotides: TGTGCCAGCAGCCCTCGGTATCTGGGCGGGACAGGGACAGTAGATACGCAGTATTTT. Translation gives CASSPRYLGGTGTVDTQYF.

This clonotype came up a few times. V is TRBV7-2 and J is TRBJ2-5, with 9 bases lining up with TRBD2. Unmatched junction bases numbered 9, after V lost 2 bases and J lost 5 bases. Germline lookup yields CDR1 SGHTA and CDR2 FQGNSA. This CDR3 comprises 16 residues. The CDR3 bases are TGTGCCAGCAGCTTAAACGCGGGGGGGCTAGGGGAGACCCAGTACTTC. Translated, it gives CASSLNAGGLGETQYF.

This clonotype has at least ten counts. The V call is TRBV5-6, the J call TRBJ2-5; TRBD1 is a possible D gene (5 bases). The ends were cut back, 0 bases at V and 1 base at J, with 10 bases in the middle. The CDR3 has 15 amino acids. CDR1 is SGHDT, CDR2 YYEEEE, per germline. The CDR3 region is CASSLVDRTQETQYF. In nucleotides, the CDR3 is TGTGCCAGCAGCTTGGTTGACAGAACCCAAGAGACCCAGTACTTC.

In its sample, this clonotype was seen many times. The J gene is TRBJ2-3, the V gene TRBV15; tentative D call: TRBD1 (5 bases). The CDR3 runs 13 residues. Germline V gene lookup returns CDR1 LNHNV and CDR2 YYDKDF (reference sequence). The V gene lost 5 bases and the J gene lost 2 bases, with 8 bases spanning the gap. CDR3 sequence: CATSGALTDTQYF. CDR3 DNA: TGTGCCACCAGCGGGGCCCTCACAGATACGCAGTATTTT.

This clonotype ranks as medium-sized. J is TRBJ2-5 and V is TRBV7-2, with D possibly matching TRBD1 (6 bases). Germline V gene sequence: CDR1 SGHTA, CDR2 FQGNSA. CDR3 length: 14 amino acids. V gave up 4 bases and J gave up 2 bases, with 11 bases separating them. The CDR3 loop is CASSSVRGQETQYF. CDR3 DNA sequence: TGTGCCAGCAGCTCCGTGAGGGGGCAAGAGACCCAGTACTTC.

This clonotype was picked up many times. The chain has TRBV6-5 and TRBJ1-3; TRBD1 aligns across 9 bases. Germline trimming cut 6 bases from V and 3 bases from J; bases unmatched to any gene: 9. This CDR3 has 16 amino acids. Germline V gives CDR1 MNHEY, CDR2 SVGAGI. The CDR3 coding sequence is TGTGCCAGCAGCTACAAACAGGGGGCGCTTGGAAACACCATATATTTT. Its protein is CASSYKQGALGNTIYF.

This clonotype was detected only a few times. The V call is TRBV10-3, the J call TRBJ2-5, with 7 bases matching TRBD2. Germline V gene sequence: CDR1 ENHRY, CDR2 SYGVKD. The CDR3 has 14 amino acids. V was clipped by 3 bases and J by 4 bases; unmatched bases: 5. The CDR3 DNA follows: TGTGCCATCAGTGAACCGGGACTATCAGAGACCCAGTACTTC. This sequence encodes CAISEPGLSETQYF.

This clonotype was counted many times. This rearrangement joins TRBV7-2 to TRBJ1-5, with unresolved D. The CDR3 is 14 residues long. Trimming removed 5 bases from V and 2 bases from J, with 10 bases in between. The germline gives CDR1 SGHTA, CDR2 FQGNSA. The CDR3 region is CASSLTFGNQPQHF. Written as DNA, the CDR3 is TGTGCCAGCAGCCTCACCTTTGGCAATCAGCCCCAGCATTTT.

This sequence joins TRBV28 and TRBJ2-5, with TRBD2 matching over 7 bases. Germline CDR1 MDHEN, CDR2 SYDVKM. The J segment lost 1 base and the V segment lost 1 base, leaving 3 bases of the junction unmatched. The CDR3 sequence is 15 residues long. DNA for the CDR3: TGTGCCAGCAGTTTATCAGGACTAGGCCAAGAGACCCAGTACTTC. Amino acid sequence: CASSLSGLGQETQYF. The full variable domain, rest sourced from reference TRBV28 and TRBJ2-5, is DVKVTQSSRYLVKRTGEKVFLECVQDMDHENMFWYRQDPGLGLRLIYFSYDVKMKEKGDIPEGYSVSREKKERFSLILESASTNQTSMYLCASSLSGLGQETQYFGPGTRLLVL.

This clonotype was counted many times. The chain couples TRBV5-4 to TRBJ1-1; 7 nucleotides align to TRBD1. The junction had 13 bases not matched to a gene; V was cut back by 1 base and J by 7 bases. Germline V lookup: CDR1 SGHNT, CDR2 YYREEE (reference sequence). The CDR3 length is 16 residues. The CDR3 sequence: CASSLKKQGTPGEAFF. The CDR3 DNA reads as TGTGCCAGCAGCTTGAAGAAACAGGGGACGCCGGGTGAAGCTTTCTTT.